This record covers a single TCR beta chain. In its sample, this clonotype comes out as medium-sized (0.01 to 0.1%). Its cognate antigen has yet to be identified. The input lacks base qualities; no much larger clone sits a single base away. This was a case-control study nested in a cohort of healthcare workers in London, UK, who had nasopharyngeal swab PCR tests and blood samples taken every week. Healthcare workers were recruited during the week of the UK lockdown, between 23 and 31 March 2020, and followed weekly for up to roughly 15 weeks. The library was built by means of 5' RACE. The sample was run on a NextSeq 500. The TCR library protocol attached unique molecular identifiers to individual cDNA molecules to correct for sequencing error and PCR bias. Both TCR alpha and beta chains were sequenced, and tight co-correlation was observed between alpha and beta sequence abundances in each sample. Concerning the study's data processing: Decombinator V4 was used to annotate TCR sequences for V gene, J gene and CDR3. Expanded TCRs were defined as changing significantly between any two time points under a Poisson model with p below 0.0001. TCR abundances were normalised to the total number of TCRs sequenced per sample and expressed as counts per million. MAIT TCRs were defined by TRAV1-2 paired with TRAJ12, TRAJ20 or TRAJ33, and iNKT TCRs by TRAV10 paired with TRAJ18. VDJdb, accessed 1 November 2021, was searched for CMV, EBV and SARS-CoV-2 annotated TCRs, excluding TCRs annotated for multiple antigens. TCRdb applied fastp at Q25 and MiXCR to the public reads, then kept only in-frame beta chains. Rows merge per CDR3 protein into single entries with the most common DNA and genes. The V and J calls were determined by TCRdb, not by the authors. The sample data list approximately 40,000 distinct CDR3 sequences, and around 6.1% of these were observed just once. The biggest ten clones account for less than 25% of the sample.

The data were taken from a study of early T cells in non-severe SARS-CoV-2 infection (dated by TCRdb to 2020 to 2023). About the investigation overall: Because TCR sequencing was done on bulk RNA from unsorted whole blood, the alpha and beta chains could not be paired.

Including the terminal cysteine and phenylalanine, the CDR3 comprises 15 residues. The CDR3 DNA has 45 bases and is translated from base 1. Looking up the germline V gene yields CDR1 SGHTA and CDR2 FQGNSA. V and J are truncated by 0 bases and 2 bases respectively, leaving an intervening sequence of 10 bases. Paper-wide results and their limitations: VDJdb matching was skewed toward anti-spike CD8 responses, so virus-specific expansions were likely underestimated and private and CD4 specificities were missed.

The clonotype originates from an adult who was a healthcare worker with PCR-confirmed SARS-CoV-2 infection or an uninfected control (not recorded which). Sequences were derived from whole blood, sampled at baseline. The V and J segments used are TRBV7-2 and TRBJ1-1; the best D guess is TRBD1, with 5 bases matching. The nucleotide sequence reads TGTGCCAGCAGCTTAGCGTTGGGACCTAACACTGAAGCTTTCTTT. Translated, it reads CASSLALGPNTEAFF.